The rows below give T cell receptor beta chains drawn from one sample of a study of cytomegalovirus exposure and HLA in healthy donors. This table comes from immunoSEQ multiplex PCR, and its TCRdb copy is limited to in-frame clones, with some not included. This table has about 83,000 clones, about four fifths appearing once. The specimen sequenced was PBMCs. These receptors came from a woman aged 30 to 39 in good health and CMV-seronegative. CDR3s leave out the opening cysteine and the closing phenylalanine or tryptophan. For some rows the clone size is stated as once, few or many, or as a class when expanded; others skip it.

abundance	j_gene	len	v_gene	CDR3aa
-	TRBJ2-2	15	TRBV4-2	ASSLASGRTNTGELF
few	TRBJ2-7	13	TRBV7-9	ASSSQGARSYEQY
few	TRBJ2-3	13	TRBV19	ASSSKREGPDTQY
-	TRBJ2-7	12	TRBV7-2	ASSLSLAENEQY
-	TRBJ2-7	13	TRBV19	ASSRTSGRVNEQY
-	TRBJ1-2	12	TRBV5-1	ASSRDRGRDGYT
-	TRBJ1-4	14	TRBV19	ATKNRGYRTNEKLF
-	TRBJ1-2	8	TRBV29-1	SVDSYGYT
-	TRBJ2-1	9	TRBV20-1	SAPFLGEQF
few	TRBJ2-5	14	TRBV9	ASSIRGLAGAETQY
-	TRBJ1-4	13	TRBV19	ASSIGLGPNEKLF
-	TRBJ2-3	11	TRBV19	ASRDSAADTQY
-	TRBJ2-7	11	TRBV28	ASSSGTTYEQY
-	TRBJ2-5	11	TRBV11-2	ASSPGTQETQY
once	TRBJ1-1	12	TRBV4-1	ASSQQDYEAEAF
few	TRBJ2-1	12	TRBV6-5	ASSPGTGNNEQF
-	TRBJ2-2	10	TRBV28	ASSSIAGELF
few	TRBJ2-1	11	TRBV5-4	ATARDRTLEQF
-	TRBJ1-4	12	TRBV7-9	ASSFERSNEKLF
-	TRBJ2-5	9	TRBV6-5	ASSHGETQY
-	TRBJ2-5	13	TRBV5-1	ASSLDRGSHETQY
-	TRBJ2-1	13	TRBV29-1	SVEDQWERYNEQF
-	TRBJ2-3	14	TRBV9	ASSVTGQGAADTQY
once	TRBJ2-5	13	TRBV4-3	ASSQDFGTSATQY
-	TRBJ2-1	15	TRBV6-4	ASSSNHLTSSYNEQF
-	TRBJ2-1	12	TRBV5-1	ASSSRREGYEQF
-	TRBJ2-7	15	TRBV5-1	ASTGTSGSKGLYGQY
-	TRBJ2-7	14	TRBV27	ASSLWTSGSPYEQY
few	TRBJ2-1	10	TRBV29-1	SASQGINEQF
-	TRBJ2-2	15	TRBV5-1	ASSLGLAGDYTGELF
-	TRBJ2-7	13	TRBV13	ASSRPAGQGAVQY
-	TRBJ2-3	17	TRBV9	ASSAPNYETSGSTDTQY
few	TRBJ2-2	15	TRBV9	ASSKKAGTSRGGELF
-	TRBJ2-6	14	TRBV7-9	ASSPPDRAGANVLT
-	TRBJ2-2	13	TRBV5-6	ASSFWQLNTGELF
-	TRBJ1-1	12	TRBV28	ASRDRAKNTEAF
-	TRBJ1-3	12	TRBV7-9	ASSAGQAGNTIY
few	TRBJ1-2	15	TRBV4-3	ASSQAPPGQGGYGYT
once	TRBJ2-7	10	TRBV7-9	ATADPPEEQY
-	TRBJ2-1	11	TRBV18	ASSPASVNEQF
-	TRBJ2-7	12	TRBV5-1	ASSLEGGHYEQY
once	TRBJ2-3	12	TRBV2	ASSEGSITDTQY
-	TRBJ1-4	11	TRBV2	ASSGRGNEKLF
-	TRBJ2-6	15	TRBV30	ACSQGAEGSGANVLT
-	TRBJ2-7	10	TRBV4-2	ASSQVGVEQY
-	TRBJ1-4	13	TRBV9	ASSPRTATNEKLF
-	TRBJ2-1	13	TRBV4-1	ASSQLLTGSGEQF
-	TRBJ2-3	9	TRBV20-1	SASETDTQY
-	TRBJ2-5	12	TRBV5-4	ASSSSGRKETQY